Shown below are 20 T cell receptor beta chains from a single sample sequenced in a study of blood T cells in healthy people across ages. PCR was performed a second time for roughly 7 to 12 cycles using a sample-barcoded 5' primer and a J-beta primer mix. Each CDR3 protein is one row after TCRdb ran MiXCR on the 5' RACE reads. The sample holds more than 750,000 distinct CDR3 sequences, 25% to 35% seen once. The same sample was also used in a study of T cells of mothers and their children.

Sequenced sample: blood. These receptors were obtained from a woman aged 35 to 49 in good health.

This clonotype came up many times. CDR3 sequence reads: CASSQEDRGLSIGYTF. CDR3 DNA sequence: TGCGCCAGCAGCCAAGAAGATCGGGGGTTGTCAATTGGCTACACCTTC. The rearrangement links TRBV4-1 to TRBJ1-2, with D possibly TRBD1 on 5 matching bases. The CDR3 covers 16 residues. CDR1 and CDR2 from the germline V gene are MGHRA and YSYEKL. Trimming removed 0 bases from V and 7 bases from J, with 18 bases in between.

In this sample, this clonotype turned up a few times. The V call is TRBV12-3 or TRBV12-4, the J call TRBJ2-7; D possibly corresponds to TRBD2 (6 bases). V was pared by 2 bases and J by 0 bases, with 20 bases between. This CDR3 has 18 amino acids. The CDR3 DNA follows: TGTGCCAGCAGTTTAAATTGGTGGGGGACTCCAGGCTCCTACGAGCAGTACTTC. Protein: CASSLNWWGTPGSYEQYF.

This clonotype showed up just a few times. The rearrangement links TRBV2 to TRBJ1-1; unclear D gene. Trimming pared 4 bases from V and 3 bases from J, leaving 3 bases between. This CDR3 comprises 11 residues. CDR1 is SNHLY, CDR2 FYNNEI, per germline. CDR3 sequence reads: CASSGYTEAFF. The CDR3 coding sequence is TGTGCCAGCAGTGGATACACTGAAGCTTTCTTT.

V usage is TRBV4-1 and J usage is TRBJ1-1, with 7 bases identical to TRBD1. In germline, CDR1 is MGHRA, CDR2 YSYEKL. CDR3 length: 15 amino acids. V lost 7 bases, J lost 0 bases, and 8 bases stayed unmatched. The CDR3 DNA is TGCGCCAGCATGCCGGGACAGTCCATGAACACTGAAGCTTTCTTT. Residues: CASMPGQSMNTEAFF.

The V and J genes are TRBV27 and TRBJ1-2; possibly TRBD1 for D (5 bases). V lost 5 bases and J lost 6, with 19 bases in between. This CDR3 has 15 amino acids. CDR1 and CDR2 from the germline V gene are MNHEY and SMNVEV (reference sequence). The DNA for the CDR3 is TGTGCCAGCAGTCTACTCCCGGGGGGGAGACATGGCTACACCTTC. This gives the protein CASSLLPGGRHGYTF.

The sample holds one count of this clonotype. This likely comes from a read error, as the CDR3 has no conserved phenylalanine or tryptophan at its end. This chain joins TRBV20-1 and TRBJ1-2; 8 bases map to TRBD1. V lost 0 bases to trimming and J lost 7 bases; unmatched junction nucleotides: 13. The CDR3 is 16 residues long. Germline CDR1 reads DFQATT; CDR2 reads SNEGSKA (reference sequence). As DNA, the CDR3 is TGCAGTGCTAGAGATCCCGGACAGGGCCGGTGGTCTGGCTACACCGTC. Translating gives CSARDPGQGRWSGYTV.

This clonotype came up a few times. This sequence joins TRBV19 and TRBJ2-6; 7 nucleotides match TRBD1. V trimming: 4 bases; J trimming: 1 base; junction bases outside the gene matches: 4. The germline gives CDR1 LNHDA, CDR2 SQIVND (reference sequence). CDR3 length: 16 residues. The CDR3 region is CASSNPTGSGANVLTF. The CDR3 DNA reads TGTGCCAGTAGTAACCCGACAGGGTCTGGGGCCAACGTCCTGACTTTC.

V gene TRBV10-3 combines with J gene TRBJ2-7; D might be TRBD1 (6 bases). The end of the DNA aligns better with TRBJ2-5, so the J call may be wrong. The CDR3 extends over 14 amino acids. CDR1 ENHRY and CDR2 SYGVKD come from the germline V gene. CDR3 in DNA: TGTGCCATCAGTGCGACGGACAGTACAGAGACCCAGTACTTC. Amino acid sequence: CAISATDSTETQYF.

Points on this clonotype: Mismatch with germline at one junction end may stem from a read error. This CDR3 is CASSSRPDRGSTDTRYF. Written as DNA, the CDR3 is TGTGCCAGCAGCTCCCGACCTGACAGGGGATCTACAGATACGCGGTATTTT. This chain joins TRBV5-5 and TRBJ2-3; 8 positions match TRBD1. Germline values: CDR1 SGHKS, CDR2 YYEKEE (reference sequence). This CDR3 has 17 amino acids.

Of note for this clonotype: This could be a read error, since a much larger clone is one nucleotide away. Without the conserved terminal phenylalanine or tryptophan, this CDR3 likely stems from a read error. The gene calls are TRBV7-2 and TRBJ1-2; D gene ambiguous. The CDR3 is 14 residues long. Germline V gene sequence: CDR1 SGHTA, CDR2 FQGNSA. V lost 5 bases and J lost 2, with 12 bases in between. The CDR3 DNA sequence: TGTGCCAGCAGCACGTGGAACACCAACTATGGCTACACCTTA. This translates into CASSTWNTNYGYTL.

The rearrangement uses TRBV6-6 and TRBJ1-1; 9 bases are shared with TRBD1. Germline V lookup: CDR1 MNHNY, CDR2 SVGAGI (reference sequence). This CDR3 has 14 residues. Germline trimming cut 4 bases from V and 4 bases from J; bases unmatched to any gene: 4. CDR3 amino acids: CASSFRTGATEAFF. The CDR3 coding sequence is TGTGCCAGCAGTTTCCGGACAGGGGCCACTGAAGCTTTCTTT.

This clonotype turned up a few times. The chain employs TRBV2 and TRBJ1-2; D may be TRBD1 (6 bases). V lost 6 bases and J 4 bases, leaving 15 bases between the germline ends. CDR1 and CDR2 from the germline V gene are SNHLY and FYNNEI. This CDR3 has 14 residues. CDR3 DNA: TGTGCCAGCAGACCGGGGCAGGGGCGCTATGGCTACACCTTC. This encodes CASRPGQGRYGYTF.

The chain carries TRBV4-3 and TRBJ2-4, with 8 bases aligning to TRBD1. The end of the DNA is better explained by TRBJ2-5, so the J call may be wrong. Germline V lookup: CDR1 LGHNA, CDR2 YSLEER. This CDR3 is built from 16 residues. CDR3 DNA: TGCGCCAGCAGCCAAGAGGCAGGGGGCTTCCAAGAGACCCAGTACTTC. Translated: CASSQEAGGFQETQYF.

This rearrangement joins TRBV20-1 to TRBJ2-1, with 8 bases fitting TRBD1. The J segment lost 8 bases and the V segment lost 4 bases, leaving 4 bases of the junction unmatched. The germline V gene has CDR1 DFQATT and CDR2 SNEGSKA (reference sequence). The CDR3 extends over 12 amino acids. The CDR3 sequence is CSATGGSDEQFF. CDR3 bases: TGCAGTGCTACAGGGGGCTCCGATGAGCAGTTCTTC.

The V and J genes are TRBV5-1 and TRBJ1-5, with 7 bases lining up with TRBD1. Germline V CDR1 and CDR2: SGHRS, YFSETQ. The ends lost 3 bases at V and 9 bases at J; junction bases unmatched: 9. CDR3 length equals 14 residues. As DNA, the CDR3 is TGCGCCAGCAGCTCAGGACAGGCGGGACGGCCCCAGCATTTT. It yields the protein CASSSGQAGRPQHF.

This clonotype was picked up a small number of times. The rearrangement uses TRBV6-5 and TRBJ2-2, with no clear D. V was clipped by 2 bases and J by 6 bases, with 10 bases between them. Germline assignment: CDR1 MNHEY and CDR2 SVGAGI. The CDR3 is 14 residues long. CDR3 sequence (DNA): TGTGCCAGCAGTTACGGCCACCCCCCCGGGGAGCTGTTTTTT. This gives the protein CASSYGHPPGELFF.

This clonotype was detected ten times or more. The chain is built from TRBV5-1 and TRBJ1-4; D possibly corresponds to TRBD1 (5 bases). The CDR3 runs to 15 residues. Trimming took 2 bases from V and 13 from J, leaving 21 bases between them. Germline V gene sequence: CDR1 SGHRS, CDR2 YFSETQ. Here the CDR3 DNA reads TGCGCCAGCAGCTTAGGAGGGCAGGGTGGCCGGAGACTGTTTTTT. This encodes CASSLGGQGGRRLFF.

V and J are TRBV19 and TRBJ1-1; the match to TRBD1 covers 9 bases. CDR1 and CDR2 (germline): LNHDA, SQIVND (reference sequence). The trim removed 8 bases at V and 3 bases at J, leaving 7 bases unmatched. This CDR3 has 14 residues. DNA for the CDR3: TGTGCCAGTCGCCAGGGACAGGGAGACACTGAAGCTTTCTTT. This translates into CASRQGQGDTEAFF.

As regards this clonotype: Since a much larger clone is just one base distant, this may be a read error. This chain connects TRBV3-1 to TRBJ2-5; 8 bases agree with TRBD2. Germline CDR1 is LGHDT and CDR2 is YNNKEL (reference sequence). The CDR3 is made up of 16 amino acids. As DNA, the CDR3 is TGTGCCAGCAGCCCTCAAGCGGGGGCAGGTCCAGAGACCCCGTACTTC. Amino acids: CASSPQAGAGPETPYF.

The chain joins TRBV20-1 to TRBJ1-2; D is undetermined. Germline V gives CDR1 DFQATT, CDR2 SNEGSKA (reference sequence). CDR3 length: 12 residues. V gave up 4 bases and J gave up 4 bases, with 10 bases separating them. The CDR3 protein is CSAIERSYGYTF. CDR3 nucleotides: TGCAGTGCTATAGAGCGAAGCTATGGCTACACCTTC.